The 30 T cell receptor beta chains below come from one sample, sequenced in a study of T-cell memory formation after mild COVID-19 (dated by TCRdb to the early 2020s). Libraries were made using 5' RACE. TCRdb lists the instrument as Illumina NovaSeq 6000. TCRdb reprocessed the public reads (quality trimming at Q25 with fastp, clone calling with MiXCR) and kept in-frame beta chains. When rows share a CDR3 protein, they turn into one entry using the most common DNA and genes. In all, the sample holds around 430,000 distinct CDR3 sequences, and roughly 15% of those were seen once. The ten biggest clones cover approximately 21% of the sample. The specimen sequenced was PBMCs or a T cell subset sorted from them (not recorded which). The receptors originated from a man younger than 35 who had mild COVID-19 (a few samples of this study predate the infection). The sample titles of this study are shuffled in the database, so cell type and time point are left out; the donor was told from shared clones.

This clonotype was seen repeatedly, ten times or more. The chain carries TRBV2 and TRBJ2-5; D not certain. Germline-derived CDR1 and CDR2 are SNHLY and FYNNEI. The germline V and J ends were trimmed by 6 bases and 2 bases, with 7 bases remaining between them. The CDR3 has 12 amino acids. This chain's CDR3 is CASRKDQETQYF. CDR3 coding DNA: TGTGCCAGCAGGAAAGATCAAGAGACCCAGTACTTC.

This clonotype has ten or more counts. This sequence joins TRBV20-1 and TRBJ2-2; 11 bases agree with TRBD1. The CDR3 is 17 residues long. J was trimmed by 0 bases and V by 4 bases; bases with no gene match: 7. Germline V CDR1 and CDR2: DFQATT, SNEGSKA (reference sequence). The CDR3 DNA reads TGCAGTGCTAAAGGACAGGGGGCCTCTTCGAACACCGGGGAGCTGTTTTTT. Its translation: CSAKGQGASSNTGELFF.

The rearrangement uses TRBV2 and TRBJ1-2, with 8 bases lining up with TRBD1. There are 14 residues in the CDR3. The germline gives CDR1 SNHLY, CDR2 FYNNEI. V lost 6 bases and J lost 1; bases outside the gene matches: 4. The CDR3, as DNA: TGTGCCAGCAGACAGGGGGTGTTTAACTATGGCTACACCTTC. This gives the protein CASRQGVFNYGYTF. The variable domain in full, with the rest retrieved from reference TRBV2 and TRBJ1-2, is EPEVTQTPSHQVTQMGQEVILRCVPISNHLYFYWYRQILGQKVEFLVSFYNNEISEKSEIFDDQFSVERPDGSNFTLKIRSTKLEDSAMYFCASRQGVFNYGYTFGSGTRLTVV.

This rearrangement joins TRBV6-6 to TRBJ1-2; tentative D call: TRBD1 (6 bases). Germline values: CDR1 MNHNY, CDR2 SVGAGI (reference sequence). The CDR3 contains 13 residues. Deletions cut 0 bases from V and 6 bases from J, with 8 bases between. CDR3 amino acids: CASSYSAGDGYTF. The CDR3 bases are TGTGCCAGCAGTTACTCGGCAGGGGATGGCTACACCTTC.

This chain joins TRBV28 and TRBJ1-3, with a tentative D call TRBD1 (5 bases). Germline CDR1 MDHEN, CDR2 SYDVKM. This CDR3 has 14 amino acids. The germline V and J ends were trimmed by 5 bases and 4 bases, with 12 bases remaining between them. In DNA form, the CDR3 reads TGTGCCAGCAGTCCCGGCGGGGCGGGAAACACCATATATTTT. This encodes CASSPGGAGNTIYF.

This clonotype was seen many times. CDR3 DNA sequence: TGTGCCAGCAGTTCCACAGGGCTCTCTGGAAACACCATATATTTT. Residues: CASSSTGLSGNTIYF. This rearrangement joins TRBV6-6 to TRBJ1-3, with D perhaps matching TRBD1 (6 bases). The CDR3 extends over 15 amino acids. V was clipped by 4 bases and J by 0 bases, with 10 bases between them. The germline gives CDR1 MNHNY, CDR2 SVGAGI (reference sequence).

The chain employs TRBV6-2 or TRBV6-3 and TRBJ2-6; perhaps TRBD1 as D (6 bases). The germline V and J ends were trimmed by 5 bases and 2 bases, with 16 bases remaining between them. The germline gives CDR1 MNHEY, CDR2 SVGEGT. There are 17 residues in the CDR3. CDR3 region: CASSPQGPQPGANVLTF. For the CDR3, the DNA is TGTGCCAGCAGTCCACAGGGTCCGCAACCTGGGGCCAACGTCCTGACTTTC.

This clonotype has more than one count but fewer than ten. The chain has TRBV18 and TRBJ1-4; D may be TRBD1 (6 bases). Germline CDR1 and CDR2: KGHSH and LQKENI. V was clipped by 2 bases and J by 3 bases, with 10 bases between them. CDR3 length: 15 residues. The CDR3 DNA reads as TGTGCCAGCTCACCATCACAGGGAGCTAATGAAAAACTGTTTTTT. Its translation: CASSPSQGANEKLFF. Supplemented by reference TRBV18 and TRBJ1-4, the full variable domain reads NAGVMQNPRHLVRRRGQEARLRCSPMKGHSHVYWYRQLPEEGLKFMVYLQKENIIDESGMPKERFSAEFPKEGPSILRIQQVVRGDSAAYFCASSPSQGANEKLFFGSGTQLSVL.

J is TRBJ1-5 and V is TRBV20-1; no clear D. Looked up from germline, CDR1 is DFQATT and CDR2 is SNEGSKA (reference sequence). This CDR3 spans 14 amino acids. V lost 1 base to trimming and J lost 7 bases, with 14 bases between them. CDR3 in amino acids: CSARVPTEEQPQHF. The CDR3 DNA sequence: TGCAGTGCTAGAGTTCCGACCGAAGAACAGCCCCAGCATTTT.

Ten or more counts support this clonotype. The chain is built from TRBV7-2 and TRBJ2-7; D unresolved. Trimming stripped 7 bases from V and 3 bases from J, with 19 bases between. Germline CDR1 and CDR2: SGHTA and FQGNSA. The CDR3 length is 15 residues. The CDR3 here is CASTVREGAFYEQYF. CDR3 coding DNA: TGTGCCAGCACCGTCCGAGAAGGCGCGTTCTACGAGCAGTACTTC. Combining the CDR3 with reference TRBV7-2 and TRBJ2-7 gives the whole variable domain GAGVSQSPSNKVTEKGKDVELRCDPISGHTALYWYRQSLGQGLEFLIYFQGNSAPDKSGLPSDRFSAERTGGSVSTLTIQRTQQEDSAVYLCASTVREGAFYEQYFGPGTRLTVT.

This clonotype was recorded many times. V gene TRBV6-5 combines with J gene TRBJ2-6; the D is unclear. Trimming pared 0 bases from V and 1 base from J, leaving 4 bases between. Germline V gives CDR1 MNHEY, CDR2 SVGAGI. The CDR3 runs to 15 residues. As DNA, the CDR3 is TGTGCCAGCAGTTACTCACATTCTGGGGCCAACGTCCTGACTTTC. It encodes CASSYSHSGANVLTF.

The chain uses TRBV20-1 and TRBJ2-5; D is undetermined. Germline V gives CDR1 DFQATT, CDR2 SNEGSKA (reference sequence). Deletions cut 0 bases from V and 2 bases from J, with 4 bases between. This CDR3 is 12 amino acids long. The CDR3 region has the DNA TGCAGTGCTAGAGAGCAACAAGAGACCCAGTACTTC. It yields the protein CSAREQQETQYF.

This clonotype was found a few times. This chain links TRBV27 with TRBJ2-7; D unresolved. From germline, CDR1 is MNHEY and CDR2 SMNVEV (reference sequence). V lost 2 bases to trimming and J lost 2 bases, with 19 bases between them. This CDR3 comprises 17 residues. CDR3 loop: CASSLKPSAGLTYEQYF. CDR3 sequence (DNA): TGTGCCAGCAGTTTAAAACCCTCGGCAGGCCTAACCTACGAGCAGTACTTC.

CDR3 sequence: CSVSSRGLDTGELFF. Written as DNA, the CDR3 is TGCAGTGTCTCGTCAAGGGGTTTAGACACCGGGGAGCTGTTTTTT. This chain uses TRBV20-1 with TRBJ2-2, with D perhaps TRBD1 (5 bases). V lost 7 bases to trimming and J lost 3 bases, with 18 bases between them. The CDR3 is made up of 15 amino acids. CDR1 is DFQATT and CDR2 is SNEGSKA in the germline V gene (reference sequence).

The rearrangement uses TRBV27 and TRBJ2-3; 7 bases match TRBD1. The junction had 5 bases not matched to a gene; V was cut back by 6 bases and J by 5 bases. CDR1 and CDR2 (germline): MNHEY, SMNVEV (reference sequence). The CDR3 length is 13 residues. CDR3 region: CASRLSGGDTQYF. The CDR3 coding sequence is TGTGCCAGCAGATTGTCAGGGGGAGATACGCAGTATTTT.

This clonotype was seen once. This chain connects TRBV9 to TRBJ1-4; 8 bases fit TRBD1. J lost 8 bases, V lost 3 bases, and 6 bases had no gene match. The CDR3 sequence is 14 residues long. CDR1 and CDR2 from the germline V gene are SGDLS and YYNGEE. The CDR3 nucleotides read TGTGCCAGCAGCGCCCCAGGGGGCTGGGAAAAACTGTTTTTT. This gives the protein CASSAPGGWEKLFF.

The chain couples TRBV6-1 to TRBJ1-2, with D hard to call. V lost 5 bases to trimming and J lost 1 base, with 14 bases between them. CDR3 length equals 15 residues. Germline V gene data show CDR1 as MNHNS and CDR2 as SASEGT. As DNA, the CDR3 is TGTGCCAGCAGTACACTCGGCAGAAGTAACTATGGCTACACCTTC. Its protein is CASSTLGRSNYGYTF.

This clonotype has a count of ten or more. The chain is built from TRBV5-1 and TRBJ2-7; either TRBD1 or TRBD2 may fit D (5 bases each). Germline CDR1 reads SGHRS; CDR2 reads YFSETQ. The CDR3 extends over 15 amino acids. Trimming removed 0 bases at V and 2 bases at J, with 12 bases between. DNA for the CDR3: TGCGCCAGCAGCTTGGGAGGGGCGTGGGCCTACGAGCAGTACTTC. Protein product: CASSLGGAWAYEQYF. The variable domain in full, with the rest retrieved from reference TRBV5-1 and TRBJ2-7, is KAGVTQTPRYLIKTRGQQVTLSCSPISGHRSVSWYQQTPGQGLQFLFEYFSETQRNKGNFPGRFSGRQFSNSRSEMNVSTLELGDSALYLCASSLGGAWAYEQYFGPGTRLTVT.

V gene TRBV3-1 combines with J gene TRBJ1-1; TRBD1 matches 8 bases. With 4 bases clipped from V and 4 bases from J, the junction kept 8 bases outside the gene matches. CDR1 and CDR2 (germline): LGHDT, YNNKEL (reference sequence). There are 15 residues in the CDR3. CDR3 amino acids: CASSRPSTGVTEAFF. As DNA, the CDR3 is TGTGCCAGCAGCCGACCTTCGACAGGGGTCACTGAAGCTTTCTTT.

The rearrangement links TRBV3-1 to TRBJ2-1; no clear D. The V end was cut by 1 base, the J end by 4 bases, with 5 bases between. Germline V CDR1 and CDR2: LGHDT, YNNKEL (reference sequence). The CDR3 has 13 amino acids. The CDR3 is CASSQGHYNEQFF. Here the CDR3 DNA reads TGTGCCAGCAGCCAAGGACATTACAATGAGCAGTTCTTC.

Here the CDR3 reads CASSPRSAKNIQYF. In DNA, the CDR3 is TGTGCCAGCAGTCCCCGTTCGGCCAAAAACATTCAGTACTTC. V is TRBV6-6 and J is TRBJ2-4, with D unclear. V was clipped by 5 bases and J by 1 base, with 9 bases between them. CDR1 is MNHNY, CDR2 SVGAGI, per germline (reference sequence). The CDR3 loop spans 14 amino acids.

This clonotype occurred many times. The chain combines TRBV12-3 or TRBV12-4 with TRBJ1-2; D is possibly TRBD1 (6 bases). V gave up 7 bases and J gave up 3 bases, with 18 bases separating them. CDR3 length: 15 amino acids. The CDR3 loop is CASIQYVSGDYGYTF. The CDR3 nucleotides read TGTGCCAGCATCCAATACGTCTCAGGGGACTATGGCTACACCTTC.

This clonotype was counted at least ten times. The V call is TRBV7-9, the J call TRBJ1-6; TRBD1 aligns across 7 bases. Germline-derived CDR1 and CDR2 are SEHNR and FQNEAQ (reference sequence). There are 15 residues in the CDR3. Trimming took 0 bases from V and 9 from J; bases not matched to a gene: 5. The CDR3 DNA reads as TGTGCCAGCAGCTTAGCCGGAGGGGGCGGTTCACCCCTCCACTTT. Protein: CASSLAGGGGSPLHF.

The rearrangement uses TRBV12-5 and TRBJ2-5, with D perhaps TRBD1 (5 bases). Trimming removed 8 bases from V and 7 bases from J, with 17 bases in between. Germline V gene lookup returns CDR1 LGHNT and CDR2 FRNRAP. This CDR3 comprises 13 residues. Written as DNA, the CDR3 is TGTGCTAGTTTAGAACAGGAAAGGGGGACCCAGTACTTC. This translates into CASLEQERGTQYF. Full variable domain (rest looked up from reference TRBV12-5 and TRBJ2-5): DARVTQTPRHKVTEMGQEVTMRCQPILGHNTVFWYRQTMMQGLELLAYFRNRAPLDDSGMPKDRFSAEMPDATLATLKIQPSEPRDSAVYFCASLEQERGTQYFGPGTRLLVL.

CDR3 region: CASSRRGEKLFF. The CDR3 DNA sequence: TGTGCCAGCAGCCGGAGAGGTGAAAAACTGTTTTTT. This sequence joins TRBV7-2 and TRBJ1-4; D is undetermined. V lost 5 bases and J lost 7, with 8 bases in between. There are 12 residues in the CDR3. CDR1 and CDR2 from the germline V gene are SGHTA and FQGNSA.

A few counts support this clonotype. V is TRBV6-2 or TRBV6-3 and J is TRBJ1-5; D perhaps matches TRBD1 (6 bases). V lost 6 bases and J 0 bases, leaving 12 bases between the germline ends. This CDR3 is built from 15 residues. Per the germline V gene, CDR1 is MNHEY and CDR2 is SVGEGT. Here the CDR3 reads CASSPWTDSNQPQHF. Here the CDR3 DNA reads TGTGCCAGCAGCCCCTGGACAGATAGCAATCAGCCCCAGCATTTT.

The rearrangement joins TRBV6-5 to TRBJ2-7; D ambiguous. The germline V gene has CDR1 MNHEY and CDR2 SVGAGI. V lost 1 base, J lost 2 bases, and 12 bases lay in between. There are 15 residues in the CDR3. The CDR3 nucleotides are TGTGCCAGCAGTTACTTCGCCGACCCAGCCTACGAGCAGTACTTC. Its protein is CASSYFADPAYEQYF.

For this clonotype: A much larger clone differs from this one at a single base, so this may be a read error. The chain joins TRBV20-1 to TRBJ2-7; 13 positions match TRBD2. V trimming: 6 bases; J trimming: 6 bases; junction bases outside the gene matches: 8. The germline gives CDR1 DFQATT, CDR2 SNEGSKA (reference sequence). This CDR3 is built from 14 residues. As DNA, the CDR3 is TGCAGTGCGTCCGGGACTAGCGGGGATCTCGAGCAGTACTTC. Translation: CSASGTSGDLEQYF.

There are a few counts of this clonotype. The chain employs TRBV6-2 or TRBV6-3 and TRBJ1-2; D remains ambiguous. The CDR3 sequence is 14 residues long. Germline lookup yields CDR1 MNHEY and CDR2 SVGEGT. Trimming cost V 8 bases and J 4 bases, with 17 bases left between them. In nucleotides, the CDR3 is TGTGCCAGCCTGCCGGAGCGAACCTTCTATGGCTACACCTTC. Protein product: CASLPERTFYGYTF.

This rearrangement joins TRBV7-2 to TRBJ2-6, with 8 bases fitting TRBD1. V lost 5 bases and J lost 1; bases outside the gene matches: 1. The CDR3 runs to 15 residues. Germline V gene data show CDR1 as SGHTA and CDR2 as FQGNSA. The CDR3 DNA follows: TGTGCCAGCAGCGGACAGGGTTCTGGGGCCAACGTCCTGACTTTC. It translates to CASSGQGSGANVLTF. The complete variable domain, with remaining parts taken from reference TRBV7-2 and TRBJ2-6, reads GAGVSQSPSNKVTEKGKDVELRCDPISGHTALYWYRQSLGQGLEFLIYFQGNSAPDKSGLPSDRFSAERTGGSVSTLTIQRTQQEDSAVYLCASSGQGSGANVLTFGAGSRLTVL.